This entry lists 27 T cell receptor beta chains sequenced from one sample in a study of blood T cell repertoires in COVID-19. Sequencing used immunoSEQ multiplex PCR; TCRdb keeps in-frame clones, though not all of them. Of about 410,000 clones in the sample, around 91% were seen once. Source material: peripheral blood. These receptors originate from a woman in her thirties or forties with COVID-19, enrolled during active disease.

The V call is TRBV7-2, the J call TRBJ1-5; TRBD1 might be the D (6 bases). This CDR3 region has 16 residues. Per germline, CDR1 SGHTA and CDR2 FQGNSA. The ends were cut back, 1 base at V and 6 bases at J, with 16 bases in the middle. CDR3 amino acids: CASSLVGGSGGQPQHF. DNA for the CDR3: TGTGCCAGCAGCTTAGTTGGGGGCTCTGGGGGTCAGCCCCAGCATTTT.

The chain carries TRBV6-1 and TRBJ2-7, with TRBD2 matching over 13 bases. V lost 4 bases and J lost 0; bases outside the gene matches: 6. The V gene's germline CDR1 is MNHNS and CDR2 SASEGT. CDR3 length: 17 residues. CDR3 sequence: CASSVTSGGASSYEQYF. The CDR3 bases are TGTGCCAGCAGTGTAACTAGCGGGGGGGCATCCTCCTACGAGCAGTACTTC.

This rearrangement joins TRBV19 to TRBJ1-1, with D uncertain. The CDR3 has 15 amino acids. From germline, CDR1 is LNHDA and CDR2 SQIVND (reference sequence). Trimming left V 10 bases short and J 3 bases short, with 21 bases between. The CDR3 loop reads CATSLGRGGYTEAFF. For the CDR3, the DNA is TGTGCCACCTCCCTGGGCCGGGGAGGGTACACTGAAGCTTTCTTT. The whole variable domain, filled in from reference TRBV19 and TRBJ1-1, reads DGGITQSPKYLFRKEGQNVTLSCEQNLNHDAMYWYRQDPGQGLRLIYYSQIVNDFQKGDIAEGYSVSREKKESFPLTVTSAQKNPTAFYLCATSLGRGGYTEAFFGQGTRLTVV.

The chain joins TRBV18 to TRBJ1-1; the match to TRBD1 covers 7 bases. The CDR3 has 14 amino acids. Germline lookup yields CDR1 KGHSH and CDR2 LQKENI. J was trimmed by 3 bases and V by 5 bases; bases with no gene match: 6. CDR3 protein: CASSTQGEYTEAFF. The CDR3, as DNA: TGTGCCAGCTCAACTCAGGGGGAGTACACTGAAGCTTTCTTT. Full variable domain (outside the CDR3, taken from reference TRBV18 and TRBJ1-1): NAGVMQNPRHLVRRRGQEARLRCSPMKGHSHVYWYRQLPEEGLKFMVYLQKENIIDESGMPKERFSAEFPKEGPSILRIQQVVRGDSAAYFCASSTQGEYTEAFFGQGTRLTVV.

This chain connects TRBV5-1 to TRBJ1-1; D may be TRBD1 (6 bases). From germline, CDR1 is SGHRS and CDR2 YFSETQ. V lost 5 bases, J lost 4 bases, and 18 bases lay in between. This CDR3 has 15 amino acids. CDR3 sequence (DNA): TGCGCCAGCAGGACTAACCTACAGGGTTCCACTGAAGCTTTCTTT. This sequence encodes CASRTNLQGSTEAFF.

V usage is TRBV5-4 and J usage is TRBJ1-1; D is ambiguous. There are 15 residues in the CDR3. The germline V gene has CDR1 SGHNT and CDR2 YYREEE (reference sequence). V lost 3 bases and J 6 bases, leaving 18 bases between the germline ends. The DNA for the CDR3 is TGTGCCAGCAGCTCTGACGGCAACTCGAGGGCTGAAGCTTTCTTT. It encodes CASSSDGNSRAEAFF. Together with reference TRBV5-4 and TRBJ1-1, the CDR3 gives the full variable domain: ETGVTQSPTHLIKTRGQQVTLRCSSQSGHNTVSWYQQALGQGPQFIFQYYREEENGRGNFPPRFSGLQFPNYSSELNVNALELDDSALYLCASSSDGNSRAEAFFGQGTRLTVV.

This rearrangement joins TRBV19 to TRBJ2-4; D perhaps matches TRBD2 (6 bases). Trimming left V 7 bases short and J 0 bases short, with 28 bases between. Germline assignment: CDR1 LNHDA and CDR2 SQIVND (reference sequence). This CDR3 region has 20 residues. The CDR3 reads CASTMDGMDSVGGAKNIQYF. CDR3 bases: TGTGCCAGTACTATGGACGGTATGGATAGTGTGGGGGGAGCCAAAAACATTCAGTACTTC.

This rearrangement joins TRBV28 to TRBJ1-2, with D possibly matching TRBD1 (6 bases). Germline V gene lookup returns CDR1 MDHEN and CDR2 SYDVKM. CDR3 length: 14 amino acids. V gave up 6 bases and J gave up 5 bases, with 16 bases separating them. The CDR3 region is CASRSQGGFYGYTF. The CDR3 nucleotides read TGTGCCAGCAGGTCACAGGGAGGGTTTTATGGCTACACCTTC.

The chain joins TRBV4-3 to TRBJ1-1; D unresolved. Per germline, CDR1 LGHNA and CDR2 YSLEER. The CDR3 is 16 residues long. The V end was cut by 4 bases, the J end by 10 bases, with 25 bases between. The CDR3 DNA follows: TGCGCCAGCAGCCCAACCCCCGACGGACGGGAGAAAGGAGCTTTCTTT. Amino acid sequence: CASSPTPDGREKGAFF.

A few counts support this clone. The CDR3 DNA reads TGTGCCAGCACCCCAGGTAGCGGGATAACCTACGAGCAGTACTTC. Translation: CASTPGSGITYEQYF. V usage is TRBV27 and J usage is TRBJ2-7; 8 nucleotides match TRBD2. Germline assignment: CDR1 MNHEY and CDR2 SMNVEV (reference sequence). V trimming: 7 bases; J trimming: 2 bases; junction bases outside the gene matches: 10. This CDR3 is 15 amino acids long.

V gene TRBV28 combines with J gene TRBJ1-4; D gene uncertain. V lost 3 bases and J 2 bases, leaving 16 bases between the germline ends. Germline CDR1 reads MDHEN; CDR2 reads SYDVKM. This CDR3 is built from 17 residues. This CDR3 is CASSFLLGGGTNEKLFF. As DNA, the CDR3 is TGTGCCAGCAGTTTTTTGTTGGGAGGTGGGACTAATGAAAAACTGTTTTTT.

In DNA form, the CDR3 reads TGTGCCAGCAGCTCGTATCTAGCCTCCTTCTCCTACGAGCAGTACTTC. As protein: CASSSYLASFSYEQYF. V is TRBV6-2 or TRBV6-3 and J is TRBJ2-7, with D maybe TRBD2 (5 bases). The V gene's germline CDR1 is MNHEY and CDR2 SVGEGT. There are 16 residues in the CDR3. With 6 bases removed from V and 0 bases from J, the gap between germline ends came to 18 bases.

The chain employs TRBV12-3 or TRBV12-4 and TRBJ1-1; a weak D match, TRBD1 (5 bases). The CDR3 extends over 13 amino acids. V lost 2 bases to trimming and J lost 7 bases, with 11 bases between them. CDR3 loop: CASSLTLRGEAFF. The CDR3 DNA is TGTGCCAGCAGTTTAACACTAAGGGGTGAAGCTTTCTTT.

The J gene is TRBJ1-1, the V gene TRBV5-6, with TRBD1 as a possible D gene (5 bases). Germline CDR1 SGHDT, CDR2 YYEEEE. This CDR3 has 15 residues. V shed 1 base and J shed 2 bases, with 12 bases lying between them. In nucleotides, the CDR3 is TGTGCCAGCAGCTTGATGTGGGGGGGAAACACTGAAGCTTTCTTT. Translation gives CASSLMWGGNTEAFF. The complete variable domain, with remaining parts taken from reference TRBV5-6 and TRBJ1-1, reads DAGVTQSPTHLIKTRGQQVTLRCSPKSGHDTVSWYQQALGQGPQFIFQYYEEEERQRGNFPDRFSGHQFPNYSSELNVNALLLGDSALYLCASSLMWGGNTEAFFGQGTRLTVV.

The rearrangement links TRBV2 to TRBJ1-1; D is perhaps TRBD1 (5 bases). V was clipped by 4 bases and J by 8 bases, with 8 bases between them. The length of the CDR3 is 11 residues. The germline CDR1 and CDR2 sequences are SNHLY and FYNNEI. The CDR3 DNA is TGTGCCAGCAGTGTGGGGGGGGAAGCTTTCTTT. Encoded protein: CASSVGGEAFF. Supplemented by reference TRBV2 and TRBJ1-1, the full variable domain reads EPEVTQTPSHQVTQMGQEVILRCVPISNHLYFYWYRQILGQKVEFLVSFYNNEISEKSEIFDDQFSVERPDGSNFTLKIRSTKLEDSAMYFCASSVGGEAFFGQGTRLTVV.

This clone was recorded a few times. This chain joins TRBV6-5 and TRBJ2-2, with TRBD1 identical over 9 bases. V lost 10 bases, J lost 6 bases, and 9 bases stayed unmatched. This CDR3 is built from 14 residues. CDR1 is MNHEY and CDR2 is SVGAGI in the germline V gene. CDR3 loop: CATVDRGRSGELFF. The DNA of the CDR3 is TGTGCCACGGTGGACAGGGGTCGATCCGGGGAGCTGTTTTTT.

The CDR3 DNA reads as TGTGCCAGCAGCCTCCTGGGGGGTGCCGGAGAGACCCAGTACTTC. Translation: CASSLLGGAGETQYF. The V call is TRBV9, the J call TRBJ2-5; tentatively, D is TRBD2 (6 bases). Between the trimmed V and J ends, which lost 4 bases and 4 bases, there was a span of 17 bases. CDR1 and CDR2 from the germline V gene are SGDLS and YYNGEE. This CDR3 has 15 residues.

This clone has only a few counts. The rearrangement links TRBV29-1 to TRBJ2-1; D possibly corresponds to TRBD2 (6 bases). In germline, CDR1 is SQVTM, CDR2 ANQGSEA. This CDR3 comprises 17 residues. Trimming took 4 bases from V and 0 from J, leaving 19 bases between them. The CDR3, as DNA: TGCAGCGTTGCCACATTAGCGGCCCCCAGCTCCTACAATGAGCAGTTCTTC. Protein product: CSVATLAAPSSYNEQFF.

This clone was detected a few times. In nucleotides, the CDR3 is TGTGCCAGCCACCGGATGAAGGGGATAAACTATGGCTACACCTTC. Translated: CASHRMKGINYGYTF. V gene TRBV28 combines with J gene TRBJ1-2; maybe TRBD1 (5 bases). V dropped 8 bases and J dropped 2 bases, with 18 bases sitting between them. CDR3 length: 15 residues. Germline V CDR1 and CDR2: MDHEN, SYDVKM.

This clone occurred a few times. This chain links TRBV15 with TRBJ2-5, with 11 bases lining up with TRBD1. This CDR3 is built from 14 residues. With 3 bases clipped from V and 3 bases from J, the junction kept 0 bases outside the gene matches. The germline gives CDR1 LNHNV, CDR2 YYDKDF (reference sequence). The CDR3 DNA follows: TGTGCCACCAGCAGGGGACAGGGGGAAGAGACCCAGTACTTC. Translating gives CATSRGQGEETQYF.

This clone was recorded only once. This chain joins TRBV11-1 and TRBJ1-6, with 9 positions matching TRBD1. Germline CDR1 SGHAT, CDR2 FQDESV (reference sequence). The V and J ends lost 5 bases and 4 bases, in that order; junction bases with no gene match: 6. The CDR3 sequence is 16 residues long. The CDR3 sequence is CASSADRGDYNSPLHF. The CDR3 DNA is TGTGCCAGCAGCGCTGACAGGGGGGATTATAATTCACCCCTCCACTTT.

CDR3 DNA sequence: TGTGCCAGCAGACCAGCTAGCGGAGAGACCCAGTACTTC. Translated: CASRPASGETQYF. The rearrangement joins TRBV7-2 to TRBJ2-5, with 7 bases aligning to TRBD2. This CDR3 has 13 residues. Germline V lookup: CDR1 SGHTA, CDR2 FQGNSA. The ends lost 6 bases at V and 4 bases at J; junction bases unmatched: 5.

The chain has TRBV30 and TRBJ1-6; D perhaps matches TRBD1 (6 bases). The V gene lost 6 bases and the J gene lost 7 bases, with 19 bases spanning the gap. Germline V gene sequence: CDR1 GTSNPN, CDR2 SVGIG (reference sequence). This CDR3 is 15 amino acids long. CDR3 nucleotide sequence: TGTGCCTGCCCCCCCCGGGGCAGGGGAAATTCACCCCTCCACTTT. Translating gives CACPPRGRGNSPLHF.

This sequence joins TRBV10-3 and TRBJ1-1; D possibly corresponds to TRBD1 (6 bases). Trimming pared 6 bases from V and 1 base from J, leaving 12 bases between. This CDR3 comprises 14 residues. Germline CDR1 ENHRY, CDR2 SYGVKD. The CDR3 sequence is CAIRPDSRNTEAFF. CDR3 DNA sequence: TGTGCCATCAGGCCGGACAGCCGGAACACTGAAGCTTTCTTT.

This clone was detected only once. The chain uses TRBV28 and TRBJ1-2; D call uncertain. From germline, CDR1 is MDHEN and CDR2 SYDVKM. This CDR3 spans 14 amino acids. Trimming shortened V by 5 bases and J by 3 bases, and 13 bases separated the two germline ends. The CDR3 DNA reads as TGTGCCAGCAGTCCCGGGAGCGCCCACTATGGCTACACCTTC. It yields the protein CASSPGSAHYGYTF.

The chain couples TRBV27 to TRBJ1-1; possibly TRBD1 for D (5 bases). Trimming took off 4 bases at V and 1 base at J, with 19 bases between the two ends. Germline V gene lookup returns CDR1 MNHEY and CDR2 SMNVEV (reference sequence). The CDR3 is 17 amino acids. CDR3 amino acids: CASSSPGTHARNTEAFF. Written as DNA, the CDR3 is TGTGCCAGCAGTTCCCCCGGGACTCACGCGCGGAACACTGAAGCTTTCTTT.

The sample holds one count of this clone. The rearrangement uses TRBV5-1 and TRBJ1-5; D call uncertain. Trimming shortened V by 0 bases and J by 7 bases, and 11 bases separated the two germline ends. Germline V gene sequence: CDR1 SGHRS, CDR2 YFSETQ. CDR3 length equals 14 residues. The CDR3, as DNA: TGCGCCAGCAGCTTGGAAGGGAGCGACCAGCCCCAGCATTTT. As protein: CASSLEGSDQPQHF.